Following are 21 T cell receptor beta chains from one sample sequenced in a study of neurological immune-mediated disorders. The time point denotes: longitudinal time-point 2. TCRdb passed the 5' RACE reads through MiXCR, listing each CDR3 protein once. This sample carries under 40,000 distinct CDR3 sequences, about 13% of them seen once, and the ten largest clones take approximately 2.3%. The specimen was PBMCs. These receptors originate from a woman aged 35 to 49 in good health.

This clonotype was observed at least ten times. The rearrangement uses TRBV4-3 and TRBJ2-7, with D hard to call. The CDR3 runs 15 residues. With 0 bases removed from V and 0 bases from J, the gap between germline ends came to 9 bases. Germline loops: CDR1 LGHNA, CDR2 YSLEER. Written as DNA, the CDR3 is TGCGCCAGCAGCCAAGATTCTGCCAGCTCCTACGAGCAGTACTTC. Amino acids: CASSQDSASSYEQYF.

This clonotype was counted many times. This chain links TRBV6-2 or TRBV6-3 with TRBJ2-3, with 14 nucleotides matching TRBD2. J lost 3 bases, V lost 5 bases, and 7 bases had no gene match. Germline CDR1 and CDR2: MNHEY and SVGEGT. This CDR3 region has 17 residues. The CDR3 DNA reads TGTGCCAGCAGTCTGGGACTAGCGGGAGTTTTTACAGATACGCAGTATTTT. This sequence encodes CASSLGLAGVFTDTQYF.

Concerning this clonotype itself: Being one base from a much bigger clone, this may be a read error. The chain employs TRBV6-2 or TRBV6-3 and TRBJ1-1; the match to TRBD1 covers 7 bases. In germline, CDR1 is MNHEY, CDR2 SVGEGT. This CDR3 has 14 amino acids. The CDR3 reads CASGYPGGNTEAFF. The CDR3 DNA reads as TGTGCCAGCGGTTACCCAGGGGGGAACACTGAAGCTTTCTTT.

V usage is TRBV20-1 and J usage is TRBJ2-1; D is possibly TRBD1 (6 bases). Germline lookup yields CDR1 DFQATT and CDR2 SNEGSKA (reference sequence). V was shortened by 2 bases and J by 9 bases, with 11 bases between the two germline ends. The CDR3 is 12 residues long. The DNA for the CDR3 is TGCAGTGCTAGACGACAGGCGGGTGAGCAGTTCTTC. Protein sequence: CSARRQAGEQFF.

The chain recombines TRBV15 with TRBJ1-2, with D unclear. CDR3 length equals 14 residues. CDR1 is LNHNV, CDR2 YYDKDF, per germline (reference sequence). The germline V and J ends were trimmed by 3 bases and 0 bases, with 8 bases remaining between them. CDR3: CATSSQNTNYGYTF. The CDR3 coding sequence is TGTGCCACCAGCAGCCAAAATACTAACTATGGCTACACCTTC.

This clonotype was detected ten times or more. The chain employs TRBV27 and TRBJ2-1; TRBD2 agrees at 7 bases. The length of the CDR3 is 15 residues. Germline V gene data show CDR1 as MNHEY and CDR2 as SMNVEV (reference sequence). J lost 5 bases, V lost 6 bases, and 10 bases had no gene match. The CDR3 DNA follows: TGTGCCAGCAGATCATCTAGCGGAACGAACAATGAGCAGTTCTTC. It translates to CASRSSSGTNNEQFF.

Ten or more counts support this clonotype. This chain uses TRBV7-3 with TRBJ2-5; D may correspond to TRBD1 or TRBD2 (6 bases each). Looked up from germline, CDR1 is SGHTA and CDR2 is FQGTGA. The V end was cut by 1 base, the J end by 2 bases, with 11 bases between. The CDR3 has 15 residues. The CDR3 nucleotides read TGTGCCAGCAGCTTAAGAGGGGGGCCTCAAGAGACCCAGTACTTC. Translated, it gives CASSLRGGPQETQYF.

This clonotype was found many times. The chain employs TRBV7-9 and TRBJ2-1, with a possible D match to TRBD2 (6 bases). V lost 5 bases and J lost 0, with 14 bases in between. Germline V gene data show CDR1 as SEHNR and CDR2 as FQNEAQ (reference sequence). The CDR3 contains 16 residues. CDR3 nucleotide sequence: TGTGCCAGCAGCCCTCGGGGGTGGGGCTCCTACAATGAGCAGTTCTTC. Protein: CASSPRGWGSYNEQFF. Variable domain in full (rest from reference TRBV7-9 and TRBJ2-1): DTGVSQNPRHKITKRGQNVTFRCDPISEHNRLYWYRQTLGQGPEFLTYFQNEAQLEKSRLLSDRFSAERPKGSFSTLEIQRTEQGDSAMYLCASSPRGWGSYNEQFFGPGTRLTVL.

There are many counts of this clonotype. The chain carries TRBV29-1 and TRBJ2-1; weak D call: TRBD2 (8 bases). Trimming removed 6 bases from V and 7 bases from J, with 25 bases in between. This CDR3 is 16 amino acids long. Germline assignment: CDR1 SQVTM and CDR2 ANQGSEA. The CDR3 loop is CSVEGARREVFNEQFF. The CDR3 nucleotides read TGCAGCGTGGAGGGGGCACGGCGGGAGGTGTTTAATGAGCAGTTCTTC.

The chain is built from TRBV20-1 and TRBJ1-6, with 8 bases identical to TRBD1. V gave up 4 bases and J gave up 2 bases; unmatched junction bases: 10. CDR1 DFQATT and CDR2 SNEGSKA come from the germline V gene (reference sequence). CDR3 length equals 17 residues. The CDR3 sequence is CSATRTGSSPYNSPLHF. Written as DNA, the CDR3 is TGCAGTGCTACCCGGACAGGGAGCAGCCCCTATAATTCACCCCTCCACTTT.

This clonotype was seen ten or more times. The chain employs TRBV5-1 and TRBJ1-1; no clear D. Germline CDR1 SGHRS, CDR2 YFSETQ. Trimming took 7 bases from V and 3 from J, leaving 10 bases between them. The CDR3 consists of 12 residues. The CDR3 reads CASRLGYTEAFF. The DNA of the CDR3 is TGCGCCAGCCGCCTCGGTTACACTGAAGCTTTCTTT.

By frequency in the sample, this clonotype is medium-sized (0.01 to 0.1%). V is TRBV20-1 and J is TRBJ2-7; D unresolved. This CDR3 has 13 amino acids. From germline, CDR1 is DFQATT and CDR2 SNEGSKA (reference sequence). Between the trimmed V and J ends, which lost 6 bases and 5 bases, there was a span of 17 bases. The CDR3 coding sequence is TGCAGTGCCACCCAGCCGGCTTCGGACGAGCAGTACTTC. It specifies CSATQPASDEQYF.

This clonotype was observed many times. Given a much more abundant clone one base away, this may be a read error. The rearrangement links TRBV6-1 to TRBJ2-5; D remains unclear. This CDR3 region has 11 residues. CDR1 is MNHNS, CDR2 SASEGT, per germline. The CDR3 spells CVSRHEETQYF. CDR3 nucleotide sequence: TGTGTCAGCAGGCACGAAGAGACCCAGTACTTC.

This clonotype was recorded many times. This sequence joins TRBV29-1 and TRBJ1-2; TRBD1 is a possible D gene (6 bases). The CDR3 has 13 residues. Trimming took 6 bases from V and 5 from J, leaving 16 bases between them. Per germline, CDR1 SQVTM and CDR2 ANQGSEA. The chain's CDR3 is CSVAQTGLYGYTF. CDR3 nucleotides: TGCAGCGTCGCCCAGACAGGCCTGTATGGCTACACCTTC.

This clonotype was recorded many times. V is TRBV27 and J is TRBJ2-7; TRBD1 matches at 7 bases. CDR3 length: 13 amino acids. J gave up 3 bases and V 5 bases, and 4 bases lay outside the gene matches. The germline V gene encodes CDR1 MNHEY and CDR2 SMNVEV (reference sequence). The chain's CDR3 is CASSRDSNYEQYF. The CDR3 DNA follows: TGTGCCAGCAGTCGGGACAGCAACTACGAGCAGTACTTC.

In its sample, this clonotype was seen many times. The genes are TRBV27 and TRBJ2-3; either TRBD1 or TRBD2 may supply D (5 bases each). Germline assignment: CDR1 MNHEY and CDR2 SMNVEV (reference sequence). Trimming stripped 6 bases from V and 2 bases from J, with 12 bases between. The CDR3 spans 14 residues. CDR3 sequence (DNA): TGTGCCAGCAGCCAAAGGGACCCCACAGATACGCAGTATTTT. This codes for CASSQRDPTDTQYF.

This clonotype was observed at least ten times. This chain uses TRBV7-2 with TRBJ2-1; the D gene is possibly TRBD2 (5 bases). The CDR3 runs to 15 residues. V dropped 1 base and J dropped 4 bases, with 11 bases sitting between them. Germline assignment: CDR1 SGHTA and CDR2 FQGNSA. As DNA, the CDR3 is TGTGCCAGCAGCTTAGTCCCGGGGTTTTACAATGAGCAGTTCTTC. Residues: CASSLVPGFYNEQFF.

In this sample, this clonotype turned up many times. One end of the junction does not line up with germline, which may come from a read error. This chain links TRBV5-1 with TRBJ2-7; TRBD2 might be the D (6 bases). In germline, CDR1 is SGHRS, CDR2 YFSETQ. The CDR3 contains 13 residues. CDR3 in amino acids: CASSLAGTGVEHF. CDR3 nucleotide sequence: TGCGCCAGCAGCTTGGCGGGGACTGGGGTTGAGCACTTC.

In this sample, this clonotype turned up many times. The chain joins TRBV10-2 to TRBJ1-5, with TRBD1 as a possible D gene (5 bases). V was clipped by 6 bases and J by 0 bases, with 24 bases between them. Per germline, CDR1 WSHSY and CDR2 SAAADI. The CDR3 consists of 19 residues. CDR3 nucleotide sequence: TGCGCCAGCAGGGAAGGCTGGGGAACAGGCGCGATTAGCAATCAGCCCCAGCATTTT. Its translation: CASREGWGTGAISNQPQHF.

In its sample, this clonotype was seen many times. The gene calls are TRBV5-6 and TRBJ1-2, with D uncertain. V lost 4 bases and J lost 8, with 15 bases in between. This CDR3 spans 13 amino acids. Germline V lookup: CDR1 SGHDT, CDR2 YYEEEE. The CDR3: CASSPSHRWGYTF. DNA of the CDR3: TGTGCCAGCAGCCCCTCTCACCGGTGGGGCTACACCTTC.

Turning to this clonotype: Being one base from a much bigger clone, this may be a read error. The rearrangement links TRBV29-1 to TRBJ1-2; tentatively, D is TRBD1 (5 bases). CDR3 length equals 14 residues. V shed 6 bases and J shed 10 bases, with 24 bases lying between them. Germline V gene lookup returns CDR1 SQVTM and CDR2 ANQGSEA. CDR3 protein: CSVRRDLAGYAYTF. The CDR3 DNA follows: TGCAGCGTCCGCCGGGACCTGGCGGGGTACGCCTACACCTTC.